This passage covers 13 T cell receptor beta chains from one sample sequenced in a study of T cells in Graves' hyperthyroidism and ophthalmopathy. What was amplified from RNA transcripts were TCR beta CDR3 regions. Researchers ran a first-round RT-PCR on the TCR CDR3 using the HTBI primer set. TCRdb redid the calling of the multiplex PCR reads with MiXCR, one entry per CDR3 protein. In the table there are hundreds of thousands of distinct CDR3 sequences, roughly 14% of which are singletons. Sequenced sample: blood. All receptors derive from a man between 18 and 29 years old with Graves' ophthalmopathy.

This clonotype was recorded at least ten times. CDR3 in amino acids: CASSLGVSLVQETQYF. CDR3 coding DNA: TGTGCCAGCAGCTTAGGTGTTTCTTTGGTCCAAGAGACCCAGTACTTC. The genes are TRBV7-2 and TRBJ2-5; D is uncertain. With 1 base removed from V and 1 base from J, the gap between germline ends came to 13 bases. The CDR3 is 16 residues long. Germline V gene lookup returns CDR1 SGHTA and CDR2 FQGNSA.

This clonotype has a count of ten or more. V is TRBV13 and J is TRBJ2-7; D not resolved. CDR1 is PRHDT and CDR2 is FYEKMQ in the germline V gene (reference sequence). The CDR3 contains 14 residues. Between the trimmed V and J ends, which lost 0 bases and 3 bases, there was a span of 9 bases. The chain's CDR3 is CASSLGGSHYEQYF. CDR3 nucleotide sequence: TGTGCCAGCAGCTTAGGTGGCAGCCACTACGAGCAGTACTTC.

This clonotype appeared many times. The V call is TRBV2, the J call TRBJ2-5; 7 bases line up with TRBD1. The germline V gene encodes CDR1 SNHLY and CDR2 FYNNEI. There are 17 residues in the CDR3. Losses at the gene ends were 8 bases for V and 2 bases for J; bases not matched to a gene: 17. The chain's CDR3 is CASSAGTEGELQETQYF. The CDR3 DNA reads as TGTGCCAGCTCCGCCGGGACAGAGGGCGAGTTGCAAGAGACCCAGTACTTC.

This clonotype was seen repeatedly, ten times or more. The V and J genes are TRBV24-1 and TRBJ2-7; 8 bases are shared with TRBD2. The CDR3 covers 16 residues. V lost 0 bases and J lost 2; bases outside the gene matches: 5. Per the germline V gene, CDR1 is KGHDR and CDR2 is SFDVKD. Written as DNA, the CDR3 is TGTGCCACCAGTGATTTGCATGGTAGCGGGACCTACGAGCAGTACTTC. This sequence encodes CATSDLHGSGTYEQYF.

The V and J genes are TRBV4-1 and TRBJ2-2; 10 positions agree with TRBD1. The CDR3 contains 16 residues. CDR1 and CDR2 (germline): MGHRA, YSYEKL. J gave up 6 bases and V 3 bases, and 7 bases lay outside the gene matches. The CDR3 protein is CASSHPPGQGSGELFF. As DNA, the CDR3 is TGCGCCAGCAGCCACCCTCCGGGACAGGGGTCCGGGGAGCTGTTTTTT.

This clonotype was counted ten times or more. This rearrangement joins TRBV4-1 to TRBJ2-5; the match to TRBD2 covers 8 bases. V lost 3 bases, J lost 2 bases, and 2 bases stayed unmatched. Germline V gene data show CDR1 as MGHRA and CDR2 as YSYEKL. The CDR3 has 14 residues. The CDR3: CASSHTGGQETQYF. The CDR3 DNA is TGCGCCAGCAGCCATACGGGGGGGCAAGAGACCCAGTACTTC.

The sample holds many counts of this clonotype. The chain couples TRBV9 to TRBJ2-5; 10 positions match TRBD1. The J segment lost 5 bases and the V segment lost 0 bases, leaving 7 bases of the junction unmatched. Germline values: CDR1 SGDLS, CDR2 YYNGEE. There are 16 residues in the CDR3. The CDR3 loop reads CASSVAGQGSRETQYF. DNA for the CDR3: TGTGCCAGCAGCGTAGCGGGACAGGGGAGTAGGGAGACCCAGTACTTC.

The sample holds many counts of this clonotype. This chain links TRBV20-1 with TRBJ2-1, with D unclear. The CDR3 runs to 12 residues. Germline lookup yields CDR1 DFQATT and CDR2 SNEGSKA (reference sequence). Trimming removed 4 bases from V and 10 bases from J, with 14 bases in between. The CDR3, as DNA: TGCAGTGCTACCCATATGACGGAGGAGCAGTTCTTC. As protein: CSATHMTEEQFF.

The sample holds a few counts of this clonotype. The genes are TRBV20-1 and TRBJ1-3, with D possibly matching TRBD1 (5 bases). The CDR3 runs 14 residues. Germline-derived CDR1 and CDR2 are DFQATT and SNEGSKA (reference sequence). Trimming took off 4 bases at V and 1 base at J, with 11 bases between the two ends. The CDR3 coding sequence is TGCAGTGCTATTAGGGGAATTTCTGGAAACACCATATATTTT. Its protein product is CSAIRGISGNTIYF.

This clonotype was seen more than once but under ten times. A read error may be the cause here, since a much bigger clone is one base away. This chain links TRBV7-8 with TRBJ1-2; tentative D call: TRBD1 (6 bases). The CDR3 has 15 residues. Germline CDR1 SGHVS, CDR2 FQNEAQ. The CDR3 loop reads CTSSGPGHQSYGYTF. CDR3 DNA: TGTACCAGCAGCGGACCGGGACACCAGAGCTATGGCTACACCTTC.

There are many counts of this clonotype. This chain joins TRBV3-1 and TRBJ2-6, with D hard to call. The length of the CDR3 is 16 residues. In germline, CDR1 is LGHDT, CDR2 YNNKEL (reference sequence). Trimming stripped 1 base from V and 0 bases from J, with 7 bases between. The CDR3 DNA sequence: TGTGCCAGCAGCCAAGTTCCCGTCTCTGGGGCCAACGTCCTGACTTTC. This encodes CASSQVPVSGANVLTF.

Only a few counts were recorded for this clonotype. The chain has TRBV5-6 and TRBJ2-7; the D is unclear. V lost 0 bases to trimming and J lost 6 bases, with 7 bases between them. The length of the CDR3 is 12 residues. Germline CDR1 SGHDT, CDR2 YYEEEE. The CDR3 region has the DNA TGTGCCAGCAGCTTGGGACGGGCCGAGCAGTACTTC. Translated: CASSLGRAEQYF.

The sample holds many counts of this clonotype. The V call is TRBV20-1, the J call TRBJ1-3; 7 bases line up with TRBD1. This CDR3 contains 14 residues. CDR1 is DFQATT and CDR2 is SNEGSKA in the germline V gene (reference sequence). With 1 base clipped from V and 6 bases from J, the junction kept 6 bases outside the gene matches. CDR3 amino acids: CSARGPGGENTIYF. The CDR3 bases are TGCAGTGCTAGAGGGCCAGGGGGAGAAAACACCATATATTTT.